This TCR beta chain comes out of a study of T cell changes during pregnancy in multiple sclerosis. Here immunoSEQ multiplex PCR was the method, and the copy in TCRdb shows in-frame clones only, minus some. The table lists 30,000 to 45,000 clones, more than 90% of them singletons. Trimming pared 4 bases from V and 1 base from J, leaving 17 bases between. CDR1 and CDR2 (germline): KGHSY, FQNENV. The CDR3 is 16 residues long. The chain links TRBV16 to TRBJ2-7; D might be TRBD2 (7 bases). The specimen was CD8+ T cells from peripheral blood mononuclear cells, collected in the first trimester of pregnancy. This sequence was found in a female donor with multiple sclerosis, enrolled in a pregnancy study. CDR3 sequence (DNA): TGTGCCAGCAGCCCCCTTGGGGGGGGCGGTTCCTACGAGCAGTACTTC. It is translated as CASSPLGGGGSYEQYF.